The 18 T cell receptor beta chains reported below all come from one sample, sequenced in a study of blood T cell repertoires in COVID-19. The repertoire was sequenced with immunoSEQ multiplex PCR; TCRdb's copy has only in-frame clones and lacks some. The sample includes roughly 150,000 clones, about 85% of them seen just once. The specimen was PBMCs or T cells enriched from blood (not recorded which). All receptors come from a woman in her thirties or forties with acute COVID-19.

This chain uses TRBV7-8 with TRBJ2-7; no definite D call. The germline CDR1 and CDR2 sequences are SGHVS and FQNEAQ. Trimming removed 4 bases at V and 0 bases at J, with 10 bases between. This CDR3 has 14 amino acids. The DNA for the CDR3 is TGTGCCAGCAGCTCCCGGTTTAGCTCCTACGAGCAGTACGTC. Amino acid sequence: CASSSRFSSYEQYV.

This clone was picked up a small number of times. CDR3: CASSQERGTAFF. The CDR3 DNA reads as TGCGCCAGCAGCCAAGAACGGGGGACAGCTTTCTTT. The rearrangement uses TRBV4-1 and TRBJ1-1, with a possible D match to TRBD1 (5 bases). Germline assignment: CDR1 MGHRA and CDR2 YSYEKL. The CDR3 is made up of 12 amino acids. V dropped 0 bases and J dropped 10 bases, with 9 bases sitting between them.

The chain links TRBV10-3 to TRBJ1-1; the D gene is possibly TRBD1 (5 bases). The germline V and J ends were trimmed by 2 bases and 5 bases, with 12 bases remaining between them. Germline CDR1 ENHRY, CDR2 SYGVKD. The CDR3 is 14 residues long. CDR3 sequence: CAISEATRGTEAFF. The CDR3 DNA is TGTGCCATCAGTGAGGCCACGCGGGGGACTGAAGCTTTCTTT.

The J gene is TRBJ2-1, the V gene TRBV4-2; D is undetermined. V lost 4 bases and J 3 bases, leaving 7 bases between the germline ends. Germline CDR1 and CDR2: LGHNA and YNFKEQ. The CDR3 runs 13 residues. Written as DNA, the CDR3 is TGTGCCAGCAGCCTAGGCGGCTACAATGAGCAGTTCTTC. The encoded protein is CASSLGGYNEQFF.

The V call is TRBV7-9, the J call TRBJ1-2; D gene unclear. Between the trimmed V and J ends, which lost 3 bases and 4 bases, there was a span of 6 bases. The CDR3 spans 12 residues. Germline CDR1 reads SEHNR; CDR2 reads FQNEAQ (reference sequence). For the CDR3, the DNA is TGTGCCAGCAGCTTCGAGGGCTATGGCTACACCTTC. Its protein product is CASSFEGYGYTF.

This chain links TRBV4-1 with TRBJ2-3, with a possible D match to TRBD2 (5 bases). V lost 0 bases and J 10 bases, leaving 11 bases between the germline ends. The CDR3 loop spans 13 amino acids. Germline-derived CDR1 and CDR2 are MGHRA and YSYEKL. The CDR3 DNA is TGCGCCAGCAGCCAAGATTACGGGGTGGCGCAGTATTTT. This sequence encodes CASSQDYGVAQYF.

This sequence joins TRBV2 and TRBJ1-1; weak D call: TRBD1 (5 bases). Germline CDR1 reads SNHLY; CDR2 reads FYNNEI. Between the trimmed V and J ends, which lost 4 bases and 1 base, there was a span of 22 bases. This CDR3 contains 18 residues. Here the CDR3 reads CASSAHLGTGTGNTEAFF. The DNA of the CDR3 is TGTGCCAGCAGTGCTCACCTCGGCACCGGGACTGGGAACACTGAAGCTTTCTTT.

To note about this clone: Other DNA sequences from this sample encode an identical CDR3 as well. J is TRBJ2-5 and V is TRBV9, with no clear D. The CDR3 has 11 residues. Germline values: CDR1 SGDLS, CDR2 YYNGEE. V gave up 4 bases and J gave up 5 bases, with 6 bases separating them. In DNA form, the CDR3 reads TGTGCCAGCAGCCGAGGTGAGACCCAGTACTTC. Translated, it gives CASSRGETQYF. The full variable domain, completed using reference TRBV9 and TRBJ2-5, is DSGVTQTPKHLITATGQRVTLRCSPRSGDLSVYWYQQSLDQGLQFLIQYYNGEERAKGNILERFSAQQFPDLHSELNLSSLELGDSALYFCASSRGETQYFGPGTRLLVL.

This chain links TRBV7-9 with TRBJ1-1; TRBD1 might be the D (6 bases). Germline V lookup: CDR1 SEHNR, CDR2 FQNEAQ (reference sequence). The V and J ends lost 6 bases and 1 base respectively, with 21 bases between them. The CDR3 runs to 17 residues. DNA of the CDR3: TGTGCCAGCAGTTCGAGGAGGCAGGGGCCCTCGAACACTGAAGCTTTCTTT. Its translation: CASSSRRQGPSNTEAFF.

The chain couples TRBV4-2 to TRBJ1-3; 9 positions agree with TRBD1. Trimming took 1 base from V and 8 from J; bases not matched to a gene: 9. This CDR3 has 16 amino acids. CDR1 LGHNA and CDR2 YNFKEQ come from the germline V gene. The chain's CDR3 is CASSQVALDRGYTIYF. CDR3 DNA sequence: TGTGCCAGCAGCCAAGTGGCTTTGGACAGGGGTTACACCATATATTTT.

The chain links TRBV4-1 to TRBJ1-5; possible D gene TRBD1, 5 bases. V lost 6 bases and J 2 bases, leaving 14 bases between the germline ends. Germline CDR1 reads MGHRA; CDR2 reads YSYEKL. The CDR3 consists of 15 residues. Written as DNA, the CDR3 is TGCGCCAGCAGGCCCGATGCGGGGGGCAATCAGCCCCAGCATTTT. This encodes CASRPDAGGNQPQHF.

The J gene is TRBJ2-1, the V gene TRBV9; TRBD2 aligns across 9 bases. The CDR3 runs 15 residues. CDR1 and CDR2 (germline): SGDLS, YYNGEE. With V trimmed by 4 bases and J by 3 bases, 5 bases remained unmatched. CDR3 in amino acids: CASSLAGVGYNEQFF. CDR3 DNA: TGTGCCAGCAGCTTAGCGGGAGTGGGCTACAATGAGCAGTTCTTC.

This chain joins TRBV6-5 and TRBJ1-2; 7 bases map to TRBD1. The CDR3 runs 12 residues. The germline CDR1 and CDR2 sequences are MNHEY and SVGAGI. Trimming removed 6 bases from V and 6 bases from J; junction bases left unmatched: 4. Here the CDR3 reads CASSQTGNGYTF. The DNA of the CDR3 is TGTGCCAGCAGCCAGACAGGGAATGGCTACACCTTC.

The rearrangement links TRBV5-1 to TRBJ2-1, with TRBD1 as a possible D gene (6 bases). CDR3 size: 14 residues. Trimming pared 2 bases from V and 7 bases from J, leaving 13 bases between. In germline, CDR1 is SGHRS, CDR2 YFSETQ. The CDR3 sequence is CASSLNSRGNEQFF. CDR3 bases: TGCGCCAGCAGCTTAAATTCCAGGGGTAATGAGCAGTTCTTC.

This sequence joins TRBV28 and TRBJ2-2; 7 nucleotides agree with TRBD1. CDR1 MDHEN and CDR2 SYDVKM come from the germline V gene. With V trimmed by 3 bases and J by 8 bases, 9 bases remained unmatched. This CDR3 comprises 15 residues. CDR3 loop: CASSLGQPRRGELFF. Here the CDR3 DNA reads TGTGCCAGCAGTTTGGGACAGCCCAGGAGGGGGGAGCTGTTTTTT.

CDR3 sequence reads: CASSQGFSGANVLTF. Here the CDR3 DNA reads TGTGCCAGCAGCCAGGGGTTCTCTGGGGCCAACGTCCTGACTTTC. J is TRBJ2-6 and V is TRBV7-3; D perhaps matches TRBD1 (6 bases). This CDR3 region has 15 residues. V was shortened by 5 bases and J by 0 bases, with 8 bases between the two germline ends. Germline-derived CDR1 and CDR2 are SGHTA and FQGTGA.

A single count supports this clone. The rearrangement uses TRBV6-5 and TRBJ1-2; 7 nucleotides match TRBD1. The CDR3 covers 14 residues. The germline CDR1 and CDR2 sequences are MNHEY and SVGAGI. V lost 4 bases and J lost 2; bases outside the gene matches: 4. CDR3 DNA sequence: TGTGCCAGCAGTTTAAGGGGGCTGAACTATGGCTACACCTTC. It specifies CASSLRGLNYGYTF.

This chain joins TRBV6-1 and TRBJ1-2; D is unresolved. Germline loops: CDR1 MNHNS, CDR2 SASEGT. V lost 3 bases to trimming and J lost 4 bases, with 9 bases between them. The CDR3 is made up of 13 amino acids. As DNA, the CDR3 is TGTGCCAGCAGTGAGAGTGGTACCTATGGCTACACCTTC. Translated: CASSESGTYGYTF.